Included here is one TCR beta chain sequence, with context. The sample is drawn from a study of blood T cell repertoires in COVID-19. Across the study: T cells, B-cell-depleted T cells, or PBMCs supplied cDNA or gDNA.

J was trimmed by 6 bases and V by 5 bases; bases with no gene match: 7. Germline CDR1 and CDR2: LNHDA and SQIVND (reference sequence). This CDR3 has 15 amino acids. The method was immunoSEQ multiplex PCR; TCRdb's version includes in-frame clones alone and lacks a portion of them. The table lists under 250,000 clones, roughly four fifths of them singletons. The sample consisted of peripheral blood. The rearrangement uses TRBV19 and TRBJ1-6, with 7 bases lining up with TRBD1. The clonotype was recovered from a woman aged 70 to 79 with acute or convalescent COVID-19. CDR3 protein: CASSGDRAANSPLHF. DNA of the CDR3: TGTGCCAGTAGTGGCGACAGGGCTGCTAATTCACCCCTCCACTTT.